Here is one T cell receptor beta chain with its context. Produced via immunoSEQ multiplex PCR; TCRdb's table is partial and in-frame only. The sample yields 250,000 to 300,000 clones, roughly 80% seen once. This specimen belongs to a study of control samples from healthy donors and cancer patients. This CDR3 contains 13 residues. Germline assignment: CDR1 MNHEY and CDR2 SVGAGI. J lost 4 bases, V lost 5 bases, and 1 base had no gene match. This chain uses TRBV6-5 with TRBJ2-2; TRBD1 matches 7 bases. Sequenced input: PBMCs. The TCR comes from a woman in her sixties or seventies with lung cancer. CDR3 coding DNA: TGTGCCAGCAGTCAGGGGGTCACCGGGGAGCTGTTTTTT. Its translation is CASSQGVTGELFF.